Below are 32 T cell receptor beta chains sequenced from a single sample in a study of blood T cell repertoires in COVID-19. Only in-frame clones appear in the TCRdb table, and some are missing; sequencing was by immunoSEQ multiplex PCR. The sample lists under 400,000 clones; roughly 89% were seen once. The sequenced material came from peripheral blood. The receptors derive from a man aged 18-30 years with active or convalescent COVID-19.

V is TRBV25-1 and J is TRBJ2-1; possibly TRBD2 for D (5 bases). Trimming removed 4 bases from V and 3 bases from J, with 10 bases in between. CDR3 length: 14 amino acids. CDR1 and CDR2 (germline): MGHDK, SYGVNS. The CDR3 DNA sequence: TGTGCCAGCAGTGTGAGCGGAGACTACAATGAGCAGTTCTTC. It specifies CASSVSGDYNEQFF.

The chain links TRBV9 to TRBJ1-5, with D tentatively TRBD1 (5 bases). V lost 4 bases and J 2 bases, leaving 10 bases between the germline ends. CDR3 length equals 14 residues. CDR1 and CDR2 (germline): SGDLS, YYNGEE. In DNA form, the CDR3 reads TGTGCCAGCAGCCGGGACTTCGGCAATCAGCCCCAGCATTTT. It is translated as CASSRDFGNQPQHF.

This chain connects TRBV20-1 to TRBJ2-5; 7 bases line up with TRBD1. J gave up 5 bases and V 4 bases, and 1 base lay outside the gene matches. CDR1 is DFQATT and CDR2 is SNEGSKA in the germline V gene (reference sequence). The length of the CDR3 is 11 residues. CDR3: CSAKGQETQYF. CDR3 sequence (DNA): TGCAGTGCTAAGGGACAGGAGACCCAGTACTTC.

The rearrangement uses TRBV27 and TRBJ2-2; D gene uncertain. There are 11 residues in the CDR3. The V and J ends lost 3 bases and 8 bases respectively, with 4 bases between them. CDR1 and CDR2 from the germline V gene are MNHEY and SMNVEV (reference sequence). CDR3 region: CASSFRGELFF. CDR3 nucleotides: TGTGCCAGCAGTTTCAGGGGGGAGCTGTTTTTT.

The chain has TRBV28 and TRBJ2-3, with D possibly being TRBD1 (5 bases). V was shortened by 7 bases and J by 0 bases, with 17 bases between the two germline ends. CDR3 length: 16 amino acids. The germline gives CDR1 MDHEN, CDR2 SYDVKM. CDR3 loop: CASIEIPNRSTDTQYF. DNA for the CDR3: TGTGCCAGCATCGAAATACCTAACAGGAGCACAGATACGCAGTATTTT.

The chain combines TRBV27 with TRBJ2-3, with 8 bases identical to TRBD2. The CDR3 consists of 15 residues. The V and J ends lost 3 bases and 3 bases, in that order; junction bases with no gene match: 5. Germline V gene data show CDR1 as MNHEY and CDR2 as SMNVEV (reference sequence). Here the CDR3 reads CASSFSGLATDTQYF. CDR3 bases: TGTGCCAGCAGTTTTTCAGGACTAGCAACAGATACGCAGTATTTT.

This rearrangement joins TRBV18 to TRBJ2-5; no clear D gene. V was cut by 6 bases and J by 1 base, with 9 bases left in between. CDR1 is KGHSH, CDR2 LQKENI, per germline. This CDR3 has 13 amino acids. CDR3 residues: CASSRSSQETQYF. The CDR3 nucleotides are TGTGCCAGCTCGAGGAGCTCCCAAGAGACCCAGTACTTC.

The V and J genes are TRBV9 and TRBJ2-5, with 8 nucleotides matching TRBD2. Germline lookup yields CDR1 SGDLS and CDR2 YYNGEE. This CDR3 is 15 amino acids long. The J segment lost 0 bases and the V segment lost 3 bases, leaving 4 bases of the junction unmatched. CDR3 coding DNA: TGTGCCAGCAGCGCCATAGCGGGGTACCAAGAGACCCAGTACTTC. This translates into CASSAIAGYQETQYF.

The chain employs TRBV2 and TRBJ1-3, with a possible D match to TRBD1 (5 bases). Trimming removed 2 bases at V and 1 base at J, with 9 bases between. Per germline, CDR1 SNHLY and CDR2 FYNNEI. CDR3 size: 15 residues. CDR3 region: CASSEQGISGNTIYF. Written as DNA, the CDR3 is TGTGCCAGCAGTGAACAGGGTATATCTGGAAACACCATATATTTT.

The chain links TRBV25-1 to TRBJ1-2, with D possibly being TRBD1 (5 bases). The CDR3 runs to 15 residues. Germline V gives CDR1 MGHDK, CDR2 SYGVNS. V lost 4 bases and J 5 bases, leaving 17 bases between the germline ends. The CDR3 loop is CASSGSWGASYGYTF. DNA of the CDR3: TGTGCCAGCAGTGGATCGTGGGGCGCGTCGTATGGCTACACCTTC.

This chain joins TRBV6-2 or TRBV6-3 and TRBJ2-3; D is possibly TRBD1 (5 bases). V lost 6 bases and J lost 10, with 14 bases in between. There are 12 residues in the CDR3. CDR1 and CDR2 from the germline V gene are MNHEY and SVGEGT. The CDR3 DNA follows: TGTGCCAGCAGCCGACAGTCCCTTGCGCAGTATTTT. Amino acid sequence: CASSRQSLAQYF.

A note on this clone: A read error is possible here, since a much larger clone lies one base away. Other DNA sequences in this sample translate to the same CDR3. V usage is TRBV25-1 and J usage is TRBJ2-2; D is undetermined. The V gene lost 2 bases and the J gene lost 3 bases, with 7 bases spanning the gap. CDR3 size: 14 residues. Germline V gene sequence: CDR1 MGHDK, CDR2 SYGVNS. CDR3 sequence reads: CASSEATDTGELFF. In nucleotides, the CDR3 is TGTGCCAGCAGTGAAGCCACAGACACCGGGGAGCTGTTTTTT.

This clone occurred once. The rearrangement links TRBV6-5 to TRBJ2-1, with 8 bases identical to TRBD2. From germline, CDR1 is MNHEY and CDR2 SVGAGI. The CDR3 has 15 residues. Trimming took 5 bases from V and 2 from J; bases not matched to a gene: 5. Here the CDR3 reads CASSLPGRAYNEQFF. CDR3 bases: TGTGCCAGCAGTCTCCCCGGGAGGGCCTACAATGAGCAGTTCTTC.

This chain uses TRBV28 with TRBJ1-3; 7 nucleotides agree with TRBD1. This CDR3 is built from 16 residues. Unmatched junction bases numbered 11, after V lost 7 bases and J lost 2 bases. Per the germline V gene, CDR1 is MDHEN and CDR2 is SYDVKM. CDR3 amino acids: CASKSFRTGTGNTIYF. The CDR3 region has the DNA TGTGCCAGCAAATCATTCCGGACAGGCACTGGAAACACCATATATTTT.

The CDR3 sequence: CASSNRGPEPGQGYNEQFF. In DNA form, the CDR3 reads TGTGCCAGCAGCAATCGAGGACCCGAACCGGGACAGGGATACAATGAGCAGTTCTTC. V is TRBV21-1 and J is TRBJ2-1; TRBD1, the D gene given by the table, was not confirmed from the DNA. TRBV21-1 is marked as a pseudogene. This CDR3 is 19 amino acids long.

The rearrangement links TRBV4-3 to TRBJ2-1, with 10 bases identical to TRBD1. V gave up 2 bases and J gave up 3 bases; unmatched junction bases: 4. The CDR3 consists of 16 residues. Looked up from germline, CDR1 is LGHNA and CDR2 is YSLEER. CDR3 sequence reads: CASSQFRDRGYNEQFF. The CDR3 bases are TGCGCCAGCAGCCAATTCCGGGACAGGGGCTACAATGAGCAGTTCTTC.

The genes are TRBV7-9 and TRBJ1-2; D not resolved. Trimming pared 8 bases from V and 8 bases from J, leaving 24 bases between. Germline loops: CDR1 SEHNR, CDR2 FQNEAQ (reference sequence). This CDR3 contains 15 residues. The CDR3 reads CASGLGGQSRSGYTF. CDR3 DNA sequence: TGTGCCAGCGGGCTGGGAGGCCAGTCGAGAAGCGGCTACACCTTC.

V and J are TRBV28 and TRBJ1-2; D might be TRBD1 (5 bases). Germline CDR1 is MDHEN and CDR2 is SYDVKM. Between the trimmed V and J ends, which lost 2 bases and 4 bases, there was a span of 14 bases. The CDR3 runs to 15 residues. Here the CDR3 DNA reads TGTGCCAGCAGTTTAGCAGGGATCAGCCTCTATGGCTACACCTTC. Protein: CASSLAGISLYGYTF.

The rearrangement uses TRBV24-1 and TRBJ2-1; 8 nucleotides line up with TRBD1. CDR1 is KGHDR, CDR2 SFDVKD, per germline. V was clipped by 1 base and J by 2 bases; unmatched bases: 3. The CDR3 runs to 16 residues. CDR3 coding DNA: TGTGCCACCAGTGATTTTGGACAGGGAGCCTACAATGAGCAGTTCTTC. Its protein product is CATSDFGQGAYNEQFF.

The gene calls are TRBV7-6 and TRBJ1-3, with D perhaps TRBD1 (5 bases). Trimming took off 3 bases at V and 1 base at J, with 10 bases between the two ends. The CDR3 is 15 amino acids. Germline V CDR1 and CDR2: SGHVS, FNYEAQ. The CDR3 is CASSFGAGSGNTIYF. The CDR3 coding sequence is TGTGCCAGCAGCTTCGGAGCAGGGTCTGGAAACACCATATATTTT.

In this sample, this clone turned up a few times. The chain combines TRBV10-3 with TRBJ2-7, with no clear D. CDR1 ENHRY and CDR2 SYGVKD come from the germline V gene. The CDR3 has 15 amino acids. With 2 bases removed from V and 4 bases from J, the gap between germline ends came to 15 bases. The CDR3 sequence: CAISEPRGGVYEQYF. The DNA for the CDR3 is TGTGCCATCAGTGAGCCCCGTGGTGGAGTATACGAGCAGTACTTC.

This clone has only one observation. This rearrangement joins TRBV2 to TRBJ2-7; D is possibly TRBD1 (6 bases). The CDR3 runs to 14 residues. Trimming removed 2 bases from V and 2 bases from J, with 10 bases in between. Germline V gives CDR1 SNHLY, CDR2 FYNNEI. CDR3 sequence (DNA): TGTGCCAGCAGTGAATGGGACACTACCTACGAGCAGTACTTC. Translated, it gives CASSEWDTTYEQYF.

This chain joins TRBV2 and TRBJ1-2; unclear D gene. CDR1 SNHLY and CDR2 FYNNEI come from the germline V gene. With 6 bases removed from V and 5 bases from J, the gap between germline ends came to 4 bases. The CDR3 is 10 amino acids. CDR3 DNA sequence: TGTGCCAGCAGAGCATATGGCTACACCTTC. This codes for CASRAYGYTF.

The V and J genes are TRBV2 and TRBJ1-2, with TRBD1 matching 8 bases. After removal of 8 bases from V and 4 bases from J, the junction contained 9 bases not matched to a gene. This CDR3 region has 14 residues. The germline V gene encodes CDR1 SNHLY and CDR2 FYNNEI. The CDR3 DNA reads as TGTGCCAGCGCGTACAGGGGGTCCCTCTATGGCTACACCTTC. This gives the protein CASAYRGSLYGYTF.

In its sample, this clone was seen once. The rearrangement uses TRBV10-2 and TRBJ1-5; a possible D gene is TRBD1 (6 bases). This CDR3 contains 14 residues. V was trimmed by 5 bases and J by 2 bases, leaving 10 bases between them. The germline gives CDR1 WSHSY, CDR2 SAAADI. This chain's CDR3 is CASSKGGGNQPQHF. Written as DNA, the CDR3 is TGCGCCAGCAGTAAGGGGGGGGGCAATCAGCCCCAGCATTTT.

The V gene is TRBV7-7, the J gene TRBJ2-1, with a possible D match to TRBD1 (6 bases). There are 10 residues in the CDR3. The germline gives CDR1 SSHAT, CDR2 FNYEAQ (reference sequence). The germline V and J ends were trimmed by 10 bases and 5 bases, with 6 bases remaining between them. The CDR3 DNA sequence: TGTGCCACAGGGGACAATGAGCAGTTCTTC. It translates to CATGDNEQFF. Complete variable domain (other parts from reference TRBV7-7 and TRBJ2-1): GAGVSQSPRYKVTKRGQDVTLRCDPISSHATLYWYQQALGQGPEFLTYFNYEAQPDKSGLPSDRFSAERPEGSISTLTIQRTEQRDSAMYRCATGDNEQFFGPGTRLTVL.

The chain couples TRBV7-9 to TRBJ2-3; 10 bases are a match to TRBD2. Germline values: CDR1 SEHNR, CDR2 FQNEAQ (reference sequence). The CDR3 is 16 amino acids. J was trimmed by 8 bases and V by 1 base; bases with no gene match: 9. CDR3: CASSLVSSGRAGTQYF. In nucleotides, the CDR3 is TGTGCCAGCAGCTTAGTGTCGAGCGGGAGGGCGGGTACGCAGTATTTT.

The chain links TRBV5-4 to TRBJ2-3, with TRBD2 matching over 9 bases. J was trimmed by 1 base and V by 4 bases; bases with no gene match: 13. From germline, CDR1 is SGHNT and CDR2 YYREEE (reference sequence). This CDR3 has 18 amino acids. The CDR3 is CASSLIGLAGTRTDTQYF. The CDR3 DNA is TGTGCCAGCAGCCTGATTGGGCTAGCGGGGACCCGCACAGATACGCAGTATTTT. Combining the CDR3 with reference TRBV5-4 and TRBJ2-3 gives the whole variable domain ETGVTQSPTHLIKTRGQQVTLRCSSQSGHNTVSWYQQALGQGPQFIFQYYREEENGRGNFPPRFSGLQFPNYSSELNVNALELDDSALYLCASSLIGLAGTRTDTQYFGPGTRLTVL.

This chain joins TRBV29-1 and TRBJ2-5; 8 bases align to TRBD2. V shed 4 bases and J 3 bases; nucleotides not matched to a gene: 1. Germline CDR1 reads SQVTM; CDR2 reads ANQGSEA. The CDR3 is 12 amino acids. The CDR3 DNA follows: TGCAGCGTTGGAGCGGGAGAAGAGACCCAGTACTTC. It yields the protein CSVGAGEETQYF.

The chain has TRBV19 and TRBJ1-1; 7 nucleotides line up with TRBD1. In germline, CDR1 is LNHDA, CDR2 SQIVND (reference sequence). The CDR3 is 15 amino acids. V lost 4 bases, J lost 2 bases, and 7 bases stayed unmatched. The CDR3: CASSRLQGDNTEAFF. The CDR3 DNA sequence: TGTGCCAGTAGTAGACTTCAGGGGGATAACACTGAAGCTTTCTTT. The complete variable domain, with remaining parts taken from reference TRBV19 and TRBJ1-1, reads DGGITQSPKYLFRKEGQNVTLSCEQNLNHDAMYWYRQDPGQGLRLIYYSQIVNDFQKGDIAEGYSVSREKKESFPLTVTSAQKNPTAFYLCASSRLQGDNTEAFFGQGTRLTVV.

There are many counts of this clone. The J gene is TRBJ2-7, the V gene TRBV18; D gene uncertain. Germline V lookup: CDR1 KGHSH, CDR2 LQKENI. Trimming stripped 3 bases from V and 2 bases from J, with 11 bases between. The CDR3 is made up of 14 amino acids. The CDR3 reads CASSPVNGAYEQYF. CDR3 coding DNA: TGTGCCAGCTCACCCGTCAACGGAGCCTACGAGCAGTACTTC.

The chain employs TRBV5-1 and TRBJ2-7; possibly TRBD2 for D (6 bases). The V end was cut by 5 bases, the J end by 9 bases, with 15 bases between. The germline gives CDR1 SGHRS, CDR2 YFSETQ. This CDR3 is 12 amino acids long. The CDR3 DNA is TGCGCCAGCAGAGGGGACCGGGGAGGGCAGTACTTC. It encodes CASRGDRGGQYF.